The 18 T cell receptor beta chains below all came from one sample that was sequenced in a study of shared clonotypes between healthy human individuals. Data came from immunoSEQ multiplex PCR; TCRdb stores just in-frame clones and leaves some out. The table includes 2 million to 2.5 million clones, roughly 93% detected once. Specimen: naive CD4+ T cells from PBMCs. This sample's subset: CD45RA+ positively selected. The receptors shown here come from a man aged 18 to 29 in good health. Some clones in this sample may be carry-over from other donors' samples.

CDR3 bases: TGTGCCAGCAGTGACTACGAGCAGTACTTC. Protein: CASSDYEQYF. The chain links TRBV6-4 to TRBJ2-7; no definite D call. CDR1 is MRHNA and CDR2 is SNTAGT in the germline V gene. This CDR3 comprises 10 residues. Deletions cut 1 base from V and 5 bases from J, with 0 bases between.

CDR3 in DNA: TGTGCCAGCAGCTTGGTGTCGGGGTCAGGGGGTATGAGCTCCTACAATGAGCAGTTCTTC. It encodes CASSLVSGSGGMSSYNEQFF. This chain uses TRBV5-4 with TRBJ2-1; 7 bases are shared with TRBD1. The CDR3 totals 20 residues. Germline-derived CDR1 and CDR2 are SGHNT and YYREEE (reference sequence). Germline trimming cut 0 bases from V and 0 bases from J; bases unmatched to any gene: 15.

Regarding this clone: This same CDR3 is encoded by further DNA sequences in the sample. The chain couples TRBV5-1 to TRBJ2-1; D remains ambiguous. Germline CDR1 and CDR2: SGHRS and YFSETQ. V dropped 5 bases and J dropped 6 bases, with 6 bases sitting between them. This CDR3 region has 11 residues. The CDR3 loop reads CASSRGNEQFF. CDR3 nucleotide sequence: TGCGCCAGCAGTAGAGGCAATGAGCAGTTCTTC.

The chain is built from TRBV10-3 and TRBJ2-7; possibly TRBD1 or TRBD2 for D (5 bases each). The CDR3 spans 13 residues. Germline CDR1 and CDR2: ENHRY and SYGVKD. V lost 2 bases, J lost 7 bases, and 12 bases lay in between. In DNA, the CDR3 is TGTGCCATCAGTGAGGGGACCCTCCGGGAGCAGTACTTC. Translating it yields CAISEGTLREQYF.

This chain joins TRBV11-2 and TRBJ2-3; tentative D call: TRBD2 (6 bases). The CDR3 runs 14 residues. V was trimmed by 5 bases and J by 4 bases, leaving 13 bases between them. Germline CDR1 SGHAT, CDR2 FQNNGV. For the CDR3, the DNA is TGTGCCAGCAGCCCCCAACTAGCCCCAGATACGCAGTATTTT. Translating it yields CASSPQLAPDTQYF.

The rearrangement joins TRBV11-2 to TRBJ1-5; D is possibly TRBD1 (5 bases). V gave up 0 bases and J gave up 3 bases, with 9 bases separating them. CDR1 SGHAT and CDR2 FQNNGV come from the germline V gene. The CDR3 runs to 15 residues. The CDR3 region is CASSLDGGFNQPQHF. Written as DNA, the CDR3 is TGTGCCAGCAGCTTAGACGGGGGTTTCAATCAGCCCCAGCATTTT.

V and J are TRBV11-2 and TRBJ2-3; 10 bases align to TRBD2. There are 16 residues in the CDR3. The germline gives CDR1 SGHAT, CDR2 FQNNGV. V lost 1 base, J lost 2 bases, and 3 bases stayed unmatched. The DNA for the CDR3 is TGTGCCAGCAGCTTAGCACTAGCGGGATACACAGATACGCAGTATTTT. Translating gives CASSLALAGYTDTQYF.

The chain uses TRBV5-1 and TRBJ2-3; 12 bases map to TRBD2. Germline V CDR1 and CDR2: SGHRS, YFSETQ. V dropped 3 bases and J dropped 6; count of bases not matched to a gene: 11. This CDR3 is built from 17 residues. CDR3: CASSSPGGLAGADTQYF. The CDR3, as DNA: TGCGCCAGCAGCTCACCTGGGGGACTAGCGGGTGCGGATACGCAGTATTTT.

This chain connects TRBV5-4 to TRBJ1-3; no clear D. Germline CDR1 is SGHNT and CDR2 is YYREEE (reference sequence). Trimming removed 1 base from V and 0 bases from J, with 8 bases in between. The CDR3 is made up of 15 amino acids. The CDR3 reads CASSLTVSSGNTIYF. The CDR3, as DNA: TGTGCCAGCAGCTTGACAGTGAGCTCTGGAAACACCATATATTTT.

The chain couples TRBV18 to TRBJ1-5, with D tentatively TRBD1 (6 bases). Trimming stripped 3 bases from V and 6 bases from J, with 12 bases between. The germline gives CDR1 KGHSH, CDR2 LQKENI. The CDR3 runs 14 residues. CDR3 sequence (DNA): TGTGCCAGCTCACCCCCGGGGGGCTTTCAGCCCCAGCATTTT. It codes for CASSPPGGFQPQHF.

V and J are TRBV10-3 and TRBJ2-1; D is perhaps TRBD1 (5 bases). Germline CDR1 ENHRY, CDR2 SYGVKD. CDR3 length equals 14 residues. V was trimmed by 7 bases and J by 3 bases, leaving 13 bases between them. CDR3 sequence reads: CAIKGQGYYNEQFF. CDR3 nucleotide sequence: TGTGCCATCAAGGGCCAGGGATACTACAATGAGCAGTTCTTC.

The rearrangement joins TRBV7-2 to TRBJ2-1; 13 bases agree with TRBD2. The CDR3 loop spans 15 amino acids. Trimming took 2 bases from V and 10 from J; bases not matched to a gene: 5. The germline V gene has CDR1 SGHTA and CDR2 FQGNSA. The CDR3 here is CASSLIGLAGDEQFF. In nucleotides, the CDR3 is TGTGCCAGCAGCTTAATAGGACTAGCGGGAGACGAGCAGTTCTTC.

This rearrangement joins TRBV5-1 to TRBJ2-3; TRBD1 agrees at 9 bases. Losses at the gene ends were 2 bases for V and 2 bases for J; bases not matched to a gene: 9. CDR3 length equals 17 residues. The germline V gene encodes CDR1 SGHRS and CDR2 YFSETQ. The CDR3: CASSLTRTGENTDTQYF. CDR3 coding DNA: TGCGCCAGCAGCTTAACACGGACAGGGGAAAACACAGATACGCAGTATTTT.

This clone has just one count. The chain combines TRBV29-1 with TRBJ2-5, with D maybe TRBD2 (5 bases). CDR3 length equals 13 residues. The germline CDR1 and CDR2 sequences are SQVTM and ANQGSEA. Trimming shortened V by 4 bases and J by 5 bases, and 14 bases separated the two germline ends. The CDR3 DNA reads as TGCAGCGTTGCCGAGGGAGTGGAGGAGACCCAGTACTTC. This sequence encodes CSVAEGVEETQYF.

This clone showed up just once. The CDR3 loop reads CASSPSGLVSSYEQYF. In nucleotides, the CDR3 is TGTGCCAGCTCACCGTCGGGACTGGTGAGCTCCTACGAGCAGTACTTC. The chain couples TRBV18 to TRBJ2-7, with D maybe TRBD2 (6 bases). Germline loops: CDR1 KGHSH, CDR2 LQKENI. V was shortened by 3 bases and J by 0 bases, with 15 bases between the two germline ends. The CDR3 consists of 16 residues. The entire variable domain, with the rest obtained from reference TRBV18 and TRBJ2-7, is as follows: NAGVMQNPRHLVRRRGQEARLRCSPMKGHSHVYWYRQLPEEGLKFMVYLQKENIIDESGMPKERFSAEFPKEGPSILRIQQVVRGDSAAYFCASSPSGLVSSYEQYFGPGTRLTVT.

This clone was observed a handful of times. The V and J genes are TRBV9 and TRBJ2-1; 10 positions agree with TRBD1. This CDR3 region has 15 residues. V shed 2 bases, J shed 6 bases, and the junction held 5 bases outside the gene matches. CDR1 is SGDLS, CDR2 YYNGEE, per germline. The CDR3 sequence: CASSVGQGGSNEQFF. CDR3 DNA: TGTGCCAGCAGCGTCGGACAGGGGGGTAGCAATGAGCAGTTCTTC. The entire variable domain, with the rest obtained from reference TRBV9 and TRBJ2-1, is as follows: DSGVTQTPKHLITATGQRVTLRCSPRSGDLSVYWYQQSLDQGLQFLIQYYNGEERAKGNILERFSAQQFPDLHSELNLSSLELGDSALYFCASSVGQGGSNEQFFGPGTRLTVL.

The chain joins TRBV5-1 to TRBJ1-2; D unclear. The length of the CDR3 is 13 residues. Trimming cost V 0 bases and J 5 bases, with 8 bases left between them. Germline values: CDR1 SGHRS, CDR2 YFSETQ. DNA for the CDR3: TGCGCCAGCAGCTTGGGGGGAGAATATGGCTACACCTTC. Translation gives CASSLGGEYGYTF.

This chain connects TRBV2 to TRBJ2-1, with D hard to call. This CDR3 has 13 residues. Germline V gene sequence: CDR1 SNHLY, CDR2 FYNNEI. V was pared by 11 bases and J by 4 bases, with 15 bases between. DNA for the CDR3: TGTGCCGCATCGATTGAGAGTTACAATGAGCAGTTCTTC. Translated: CAASIESYNEQFF.